This TCR beta chain emerged from a study of cytomegalovirus exposure and HLA in healthy donors. On this clone itself: Its antigen is as yet unknown.

Study results and caveats: The study labeled 164 TCR beta chains cytomegalovirus-associated. For TCR beta chains, V- and J-gene trimming was later linked to a missense DCLRE1C variant.

The CDR3 spans 14 residues. The V gene end was trimmed by 5 bases and the J gene end by 1 base; junction bases not matched to a gene: 5. Germline lookup yields CDR1 LNHDA and CDR2 SQIVND (reference sequence). The PCR made use of 60 Vbeta and 13 Jbeta primers. Here immunoSEQ multiplex PCR was the method, and the copy in TCRdb shows in-frame clones only, minus some. This table has roughly 170,000 clones, roughly 80% appearing once. This chain uses TRBV19 with TRBJ2-7; 7 nucleotides line up with TRBD2. The sample comprised PBMCs. The receptor's source is a woman between 18 and 29 years old in good health and CMV-seronegative. As DNA, the CDR3 is TGTGCCAGTAGTGTCCGGGACTATTCCTACGAGCAGTACTTC. This sequence encodes CASSVRDYSYEQYF.